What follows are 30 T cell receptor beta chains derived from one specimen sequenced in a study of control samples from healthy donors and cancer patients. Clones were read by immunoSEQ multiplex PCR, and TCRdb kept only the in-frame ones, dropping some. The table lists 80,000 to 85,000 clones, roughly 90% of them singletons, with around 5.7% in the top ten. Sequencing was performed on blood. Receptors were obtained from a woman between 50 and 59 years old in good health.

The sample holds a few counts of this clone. CDR3 nucleotides: TGCGCCAGCAGACCCGACCAGGGGAATTACTATGGCTACACCTTC. Translation: CASRPDQGNYYGYTF. The chain carries TRBV4-1 and TRBJ1-2; a weak D match, TRBD1 (6 bases). The CDR3 runs to 15 residues. Germline values: CDR1 MGHRA, CDR2 YSYEKL. V lost 6 bases and J 3 bases, leaving 17 bases between the germline ends.

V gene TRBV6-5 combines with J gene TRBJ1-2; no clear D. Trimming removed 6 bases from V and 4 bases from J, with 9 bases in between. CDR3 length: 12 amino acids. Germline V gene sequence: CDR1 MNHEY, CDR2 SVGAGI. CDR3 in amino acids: CASSQNGYGYTF. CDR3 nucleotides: TGTGCCAGCAGCCAAAACGGCTATGGCTACACCTTC.

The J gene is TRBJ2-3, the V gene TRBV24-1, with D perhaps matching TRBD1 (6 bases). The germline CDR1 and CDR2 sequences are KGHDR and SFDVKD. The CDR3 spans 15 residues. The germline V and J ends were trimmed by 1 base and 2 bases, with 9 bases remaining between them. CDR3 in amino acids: CATSDFRGHTDTQYF. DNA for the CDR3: TGTGCCACCAGTGATTTCCGGGGACACACAGATACGCAGTATTTT.

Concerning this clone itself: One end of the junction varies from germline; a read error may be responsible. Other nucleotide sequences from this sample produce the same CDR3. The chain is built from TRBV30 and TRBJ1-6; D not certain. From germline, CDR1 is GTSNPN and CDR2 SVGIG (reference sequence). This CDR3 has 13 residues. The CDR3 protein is CAWSETSNSPLHF. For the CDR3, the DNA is TGCGCCTGGAGCGAGACATCTAATTCACCCCTCCACTTT.

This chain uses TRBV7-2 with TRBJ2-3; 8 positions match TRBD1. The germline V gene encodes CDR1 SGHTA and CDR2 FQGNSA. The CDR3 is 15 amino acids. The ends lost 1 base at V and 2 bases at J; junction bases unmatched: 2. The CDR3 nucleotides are TGTGCCAGCAGCTTAGGACAGGGGATCACAGATACGCAGTATTTT. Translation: CASSLGQGITDTQYF.

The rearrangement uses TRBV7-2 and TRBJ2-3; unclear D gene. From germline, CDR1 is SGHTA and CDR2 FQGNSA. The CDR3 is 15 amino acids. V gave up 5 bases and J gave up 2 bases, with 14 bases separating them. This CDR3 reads CASSPDTAYTDTQYF. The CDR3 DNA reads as TGTGCCAGCAGCCCTGACACTGCCTACACAGATACGCAGTATTTT.

The chain's CDR3 is CASSARSGNQPQHF. CDR3 in DNA: TGTGCCAGCAGTGCTAGATCTGGCAATCAGCCCCAGCATTTT. This chain links TRBV2 with TRBJ1-5; D gene uncertain. V was pared by 4 bases and J by 2 bases, with 9 bases between. This CDR3 contains 14 residues. Per the germline V gene, CDR1 is SNHLY and CDR2 is FYNNEI.

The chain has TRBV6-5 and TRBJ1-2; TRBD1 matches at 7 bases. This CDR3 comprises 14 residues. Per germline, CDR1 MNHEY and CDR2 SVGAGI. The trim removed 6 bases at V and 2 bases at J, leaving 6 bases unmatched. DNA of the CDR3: TGTGCCAGCAGAACAGGGGCCCGAAACTATGGCTACACCTTC. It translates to CASRTGARNYGYTF.

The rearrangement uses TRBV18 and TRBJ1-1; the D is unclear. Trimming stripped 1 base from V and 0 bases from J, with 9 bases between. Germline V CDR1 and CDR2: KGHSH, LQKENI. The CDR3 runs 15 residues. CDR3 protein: CASSPQFRMNTEAFF. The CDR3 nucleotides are TGTGCCAGCTCACCACAGTTCCGGATGAACACTGAAGCTTTCTTT.

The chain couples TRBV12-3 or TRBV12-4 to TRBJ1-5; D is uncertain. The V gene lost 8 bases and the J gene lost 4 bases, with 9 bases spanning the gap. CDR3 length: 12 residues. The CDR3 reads CASSEGNQPQHF. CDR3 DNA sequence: TGTGCCAGCTCCGAGGGTAATCAGCCCCAGCATTTT.

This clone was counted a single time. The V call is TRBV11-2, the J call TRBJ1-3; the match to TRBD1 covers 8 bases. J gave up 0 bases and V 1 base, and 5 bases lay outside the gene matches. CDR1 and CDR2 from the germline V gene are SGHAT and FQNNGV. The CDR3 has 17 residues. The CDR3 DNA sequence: TGTGCCAGCAGCTTAGGGTGGACAGGGTACTCTGGAAACACCATATATTTT. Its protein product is CASSLGWTGYSGNTIYF.

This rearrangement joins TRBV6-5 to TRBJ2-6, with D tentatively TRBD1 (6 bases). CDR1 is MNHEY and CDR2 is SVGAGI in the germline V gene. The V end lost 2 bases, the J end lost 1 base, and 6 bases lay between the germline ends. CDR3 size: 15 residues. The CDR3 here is CASSYRGSGANVLTF. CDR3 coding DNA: TGTGCCAGCAGTTACAGGGGGTCTGGGGCCAACGTCCTGACTTTC.

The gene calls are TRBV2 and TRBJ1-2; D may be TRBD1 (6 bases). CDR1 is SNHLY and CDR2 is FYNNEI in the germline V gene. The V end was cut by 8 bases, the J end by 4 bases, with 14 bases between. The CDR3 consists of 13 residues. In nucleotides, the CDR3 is TGTGCCAGCCGAGCCGGGGGGCTCTATGGCTACACCTTC. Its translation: CASRAGGLYGYTF.

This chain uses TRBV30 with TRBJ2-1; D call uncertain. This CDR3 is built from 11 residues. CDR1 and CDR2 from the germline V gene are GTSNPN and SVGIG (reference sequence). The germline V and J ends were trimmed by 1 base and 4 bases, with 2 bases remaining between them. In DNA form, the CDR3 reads TGTGCCTGGAGTGGGTACAATGAGCAGTTCTTC. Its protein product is CAWSGYNEQFF.

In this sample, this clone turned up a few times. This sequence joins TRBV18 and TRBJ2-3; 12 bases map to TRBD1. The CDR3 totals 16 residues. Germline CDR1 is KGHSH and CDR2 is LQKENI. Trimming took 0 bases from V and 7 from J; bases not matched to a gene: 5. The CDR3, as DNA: TGTGCCAGCTCACCACCCGGGACAGGGGGCCTCAATACGCAGTATTTT. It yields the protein CASSPPGTGGLNTQYF.

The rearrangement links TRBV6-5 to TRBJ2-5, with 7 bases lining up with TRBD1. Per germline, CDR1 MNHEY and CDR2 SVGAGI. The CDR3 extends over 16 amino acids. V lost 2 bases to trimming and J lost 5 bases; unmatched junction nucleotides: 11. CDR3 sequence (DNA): TGTGCCAGCAGTTACGCCACAGGGGAAGAGGGCGAGACCCAGTACTTC. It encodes CASSYATGEEGETQYF.

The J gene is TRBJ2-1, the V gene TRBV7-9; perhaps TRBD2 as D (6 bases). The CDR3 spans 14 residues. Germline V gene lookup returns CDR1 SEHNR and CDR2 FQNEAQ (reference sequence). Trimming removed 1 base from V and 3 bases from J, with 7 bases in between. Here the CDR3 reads CASSLDGGYNEQFF. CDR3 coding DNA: TGTGCCAGCAGCTTAGACGGGGGCTACAATGAGCAGTTCTTC.

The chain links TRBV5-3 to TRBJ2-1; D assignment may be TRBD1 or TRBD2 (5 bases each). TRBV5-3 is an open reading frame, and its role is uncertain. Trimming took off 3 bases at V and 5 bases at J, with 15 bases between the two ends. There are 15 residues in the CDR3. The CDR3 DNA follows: TGTGCCAGAAGCTCAACACGGGACCTGCACAATGAGCAGTTCTTC. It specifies CARSSTRDLHNEQFF.

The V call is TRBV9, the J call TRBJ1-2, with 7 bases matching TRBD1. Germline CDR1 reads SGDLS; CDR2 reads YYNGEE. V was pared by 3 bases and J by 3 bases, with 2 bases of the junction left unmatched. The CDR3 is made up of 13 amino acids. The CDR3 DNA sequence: TGTGCCAGCAGCGAAACAGGGGACTATGGCTACACCTTC. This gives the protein CASSETGDYGYTF.

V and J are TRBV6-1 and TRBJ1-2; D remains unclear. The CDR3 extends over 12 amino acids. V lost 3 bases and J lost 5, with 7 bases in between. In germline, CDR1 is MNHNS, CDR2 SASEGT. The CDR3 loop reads CASSDLGYGYTF. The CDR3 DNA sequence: TGTGCCAGCAGTGATTTAGGGTATGGCTACACCTTC.

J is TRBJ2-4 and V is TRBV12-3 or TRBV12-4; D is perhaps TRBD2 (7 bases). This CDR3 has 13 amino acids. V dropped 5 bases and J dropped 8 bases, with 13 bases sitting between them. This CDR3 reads CASSLRGGDIQYF. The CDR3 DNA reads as TGTGCCAGCAGTCTGCGAGGGGGGGACATTCAGTACTTC.

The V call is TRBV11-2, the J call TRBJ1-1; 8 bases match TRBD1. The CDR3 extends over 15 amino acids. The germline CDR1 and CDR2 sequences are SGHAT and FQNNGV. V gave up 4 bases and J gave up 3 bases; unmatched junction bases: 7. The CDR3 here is CASSSIDRGDTEAFF. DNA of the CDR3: TGTGCCAGCAGCTCCATCGACAGGGGTGACACTGAAGCTTTCTTT.

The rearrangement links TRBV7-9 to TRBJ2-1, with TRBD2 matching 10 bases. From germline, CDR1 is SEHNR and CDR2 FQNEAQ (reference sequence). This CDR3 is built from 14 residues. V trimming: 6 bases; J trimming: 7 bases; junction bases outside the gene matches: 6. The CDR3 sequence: CASSSGLAINEQFF. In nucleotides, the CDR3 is TGTGCCAGCAGTTCGGGACTAGCGATAAATGAGCAGTTCTTC.

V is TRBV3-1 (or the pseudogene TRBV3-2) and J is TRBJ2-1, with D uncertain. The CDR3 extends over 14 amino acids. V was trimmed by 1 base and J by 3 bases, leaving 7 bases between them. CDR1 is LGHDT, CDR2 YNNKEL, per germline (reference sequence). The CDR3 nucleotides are TGTGCCAGCAGCCAAGGGTGGGGCTACAATGAGCAGTTCTTC. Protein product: CASSQGWGYNEQFF.

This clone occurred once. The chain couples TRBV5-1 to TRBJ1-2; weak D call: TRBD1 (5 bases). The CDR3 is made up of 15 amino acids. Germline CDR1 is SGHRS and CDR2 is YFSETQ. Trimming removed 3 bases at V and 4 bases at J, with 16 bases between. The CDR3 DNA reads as TGCGCCAGCAGCTCAATCTCAGGGTGGCTCTATGGCTACACCTTC. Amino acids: CASSSISGWLYGYTF.

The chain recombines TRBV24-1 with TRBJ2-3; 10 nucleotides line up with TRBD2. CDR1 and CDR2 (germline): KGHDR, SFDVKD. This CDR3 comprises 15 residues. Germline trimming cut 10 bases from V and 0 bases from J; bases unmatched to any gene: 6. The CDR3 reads CATTSGGDSTDTQYF. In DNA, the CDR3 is TGTGCCACTACGAGCGGGGGGGATAGCACAGATACGCAGTATTTT.

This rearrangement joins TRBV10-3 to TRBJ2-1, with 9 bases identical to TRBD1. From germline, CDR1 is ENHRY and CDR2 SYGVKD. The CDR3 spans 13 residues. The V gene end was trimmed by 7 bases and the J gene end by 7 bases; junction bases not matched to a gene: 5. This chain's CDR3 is CAIKGTGINEQFF. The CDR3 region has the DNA TGTGCCATCAAAGGGACAGGGATAAATGAGCAGTTCTTC.

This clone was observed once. The CDR3, as DNA: TGTGCCAGCATTGGGACATTGGGCTCACCCCTCCACTTT. Its translation: CASIGTLGSPLHF. This chain links TRBV2 with TRBJ1-6; weak D call: TRBD1 (6 bases). V was trimmed by 7 bases and J by 10 bases, leaving 14 bases between them. CDR1 is SNHLY, CDR2 FYNNEI, per germline. This CDR3 spans 13 amino acids.

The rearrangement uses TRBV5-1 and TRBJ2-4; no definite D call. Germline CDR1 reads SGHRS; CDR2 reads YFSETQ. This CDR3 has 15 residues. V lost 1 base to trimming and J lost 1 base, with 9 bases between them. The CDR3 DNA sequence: TGCGCCAGCAGCTTGACGGGTGGGGCCAAAAACATTCAGTACTTC. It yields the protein CASSLTGGAKNIQYF. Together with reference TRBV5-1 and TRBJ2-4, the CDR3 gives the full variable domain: KAGVTQTPRYLIKTRGQQVTLSCSPISGHRSVSWYQQTPGQGLQFLFEYFSETQRNKGNFPGRFSGRQFSNSRSEMNVSTLELGDSALYLCASSLTGGAKNIQYFGAGTRLSVL.

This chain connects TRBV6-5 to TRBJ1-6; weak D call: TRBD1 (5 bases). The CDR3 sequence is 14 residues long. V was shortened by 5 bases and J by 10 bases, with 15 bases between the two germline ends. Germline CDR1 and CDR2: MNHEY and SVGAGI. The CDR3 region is CASSTRTPSSPLHF. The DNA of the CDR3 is TGTGCCAGCAGTACTCGGACACCCAGCTCACCCCTCCACTTT.